This paragraph covers one T cell receptor beta chain sequence. Authors' analysis steps: Amplification from reference gene primers served as the basis for estimated nucleated cell counts. Repertoires were generated with immunoSEQ multiplex PCR, while TCRdb's copy carries only in-frame clones and drops some. V, J and clone size were drawn from that table, and D and trimming were deduced from the DNA. The sample includes about 180,000 clones, around four fifths of them seen just once. These data come from a study of blood T cell repertoires in COVID-19. V trimming: 3 bases; J trimming: 5 bases; junction bases outside the gene matches: 4. Germline CDR1 DFQATT, CDR2 SNEGSKA (reference sequence). This CDR3 comprises 13 residues.

The chain uses TRBV20-1 and TRBJ2-7; TRBD2 matches at 10 bases. The sequence came from a woman aged 40 to 49 with COVID-19, enrolled during active disease. The sequencing input was peripheral blood. The CDR3 spells CSASSGGPHEQYF. The CDR3 DNA sequence: TGCAGTGCTAGTAGCGGGGGGCCCCACGAGCAGTACTTC.